This TCR beta chain was found in a study of beta chain features in type 1 diabetes. Study-wide findings and caveats: There were fewer insertions and more deletions at the VDJ junctions of type 1 diabetes patients. Naive, central memory and Treg TCRB repertoires seemed to resemble each other more closely in patients than they did in healthy donors. There was no resolution here of whether HLA type influences TCRB rearrangement. Significant though moderate, a shortening of TCRB CDR3s appeared in all four CD4+ subsets of Type 1 diabetes patients.

This clone was counted a few times. Its cognate antigen is unknown. Sequenced material consisted of expressed TCRB transcripts (all of the isolated RNA was reverse transcribed). Here immunoSEQ multiplex PCR was the method, and the copy in TCRdb shows in-frame clones only, minus some. This sample has some 700,000 clones, with over 10% found just once. Blood was collected once per donor into heparin, averaging about 0.12 L. The CDR3 totals 15 residues. The V and J ends lost 1 base and 7 bases, in that order; junction bases with no gene match: 7. CDR1 and CDR2 (germline): SGHRS, YFSETQ. The material sequenced was naive CD4+ T cells from blood. The chain has TRBV5-1 and TRBJ2-1, with TRBD1 matching 8 bases. The TCR originated in a man between 18 and 35 years old with type 1 diabetes. The CDR3 here is CASSLFQGAKNEQFF. CDR3 sequence (DNA): TGCGCCAGCAGCTTGTTCCAGGGGGCGAAGAATGAGCAGTTCTTC. Using reference TRBV5-1 and TRBJ2-1 for the parts outside the CDR3, the full variable domain is KAGVTQTPRYLIKTRGQQVTLSCSPISGHRSVSWYQQTPGQGLQFLFEYFSETQRNKGNFPGRFSGRQFSNSRSEMNVSTLELGDSALYLCASSLFQGAKNEQFFGPGTRLTVL.